This T cell receptor beta chain originates from a study of blood T cell repertoires in COVID-19 (dated by TCRdb to 2018 to 2021). As for the study more broadly: The collaborator samples originated in the United States, Italy and Spain and spanned the acute and convalescent phases of COVID-19. Where available, HLA class I and class II types were obtained from metadata supplied by the sample provider rather than from assay-based typing. Subjects who had been exposed to COVID-19, were actively infected with it, or had recovered from it provided the deeply sampled blood TCRbeta repertoires that made up the dataset. The repertoires were released in a freely available public database meant as a resource for research on the immune response to SARS-CoV-2. Samples were obtained from the ongoing ImmuneRACE study (first 160 participants) and from over a thousand subjects provided by 6 global collaborators. The prospective study material was composed of cDNA or gDNA derived from T cells, B-cell-depleted T cells, or PBMCs. Nearly every sample came with metadata listing a de-identified subject ID, COVID-19 status, age in years and sex.

What the research found in general, with its limitations: The amount of clinical and demographic metadata varied by source and participant and was provided uncurated.

The immunoSEQ Assay, a bias-controlled multiplex PCR, was used to amplify TCRbeta CDR3 regions from genomic DNA. Per the source publication's procedure: The number of nucleated cells in each sample was estimated by amplification of reference gene primers within the assay. To quantify the absolute abundance of each unique TCRbeta CDR3 rearrangement, sequence reads were collapsed and filtered. For each sample, productive Simpson clonality was calculated as the square root of Simpson's diversity index over productive rearrangements. Entries here come from immuneACCESS through TCRdb and include only in-frame sequences with V and J called. Some clones fail to appear in such tables; in the studies checked, an unresolved V gene covers under half of the shortfall, and the cause of the remainder is unknown. V, J and clone size are taken as reported in that table, and D and trimming were inferred from the DNA itself. The sample table holds about 120,000 clones, of which less than 90% were seen once. The ten largest clones capture approximately 11% of the sample.

Collaborating institutions collected whole blood in K2EDTA tubes following their own protocols. Collaborator samples were shipped for TCRbeta analysis as frozen whole blood, isolated PBMCs, or DNA extracted from either sample type. About this clone: Its cognate antigen has yet to be identified. No base quality information exists; no much larger clone differs at one position.

From the cysteine through the phenylalanine, the CDR3 covers 12 amino acids. Only the CDR3 region is kept as DNA, spanning 36 bases read in frame from base 1. The junction carries 11 bases between V and J, which are trimmed by 6 bases and 7 bases respectively. CDR1 and CDR2, looked up from the germline V gene (reference sequence), are LGHDT and YNNKEL. The chain links TRBV3-1 (or the pseudogene TRBV3-2) with TRBJ2-3; too little of a D gene remains to name it. The material sequenced was peripheral blood. The clonotype comes from a man at least 80 years old with acute or convalescent COVID-19. The DNA is as follows: TGTGCCAGCAGTGGTAGCTCCCATACGCAGTATTTT. It translates to CASSGSSHTQYF.